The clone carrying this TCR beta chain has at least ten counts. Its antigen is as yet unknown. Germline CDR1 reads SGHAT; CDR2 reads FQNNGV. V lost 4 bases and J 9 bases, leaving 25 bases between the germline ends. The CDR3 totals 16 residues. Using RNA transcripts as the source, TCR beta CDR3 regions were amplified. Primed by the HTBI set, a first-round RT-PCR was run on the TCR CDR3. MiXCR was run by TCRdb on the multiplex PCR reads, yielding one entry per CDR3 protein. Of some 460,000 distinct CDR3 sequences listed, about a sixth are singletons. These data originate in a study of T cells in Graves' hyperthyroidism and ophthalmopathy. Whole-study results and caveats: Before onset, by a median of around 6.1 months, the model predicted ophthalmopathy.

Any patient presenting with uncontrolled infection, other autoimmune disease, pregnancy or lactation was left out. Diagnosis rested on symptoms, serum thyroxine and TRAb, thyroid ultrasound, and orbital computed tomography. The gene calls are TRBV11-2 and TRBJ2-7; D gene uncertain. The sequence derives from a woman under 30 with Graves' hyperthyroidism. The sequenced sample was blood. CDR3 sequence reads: CASSSIRFLIPTGQYF. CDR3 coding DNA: TGTGCCAGCAGCTCCATCAGGTTTTTAATCCCTACGGGGCAGTACTTC.